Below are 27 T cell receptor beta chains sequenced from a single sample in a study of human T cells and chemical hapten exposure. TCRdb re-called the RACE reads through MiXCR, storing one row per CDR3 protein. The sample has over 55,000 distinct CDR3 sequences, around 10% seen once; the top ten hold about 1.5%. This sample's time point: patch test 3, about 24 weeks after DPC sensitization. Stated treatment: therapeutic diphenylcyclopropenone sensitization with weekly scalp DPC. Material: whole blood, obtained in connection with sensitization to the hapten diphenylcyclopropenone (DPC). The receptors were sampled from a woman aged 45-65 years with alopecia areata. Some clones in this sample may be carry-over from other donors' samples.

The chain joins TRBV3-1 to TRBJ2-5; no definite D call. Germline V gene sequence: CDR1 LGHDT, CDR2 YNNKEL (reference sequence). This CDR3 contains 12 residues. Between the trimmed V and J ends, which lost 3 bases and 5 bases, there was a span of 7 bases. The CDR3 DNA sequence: TGTGCCAGCAGCCATTCCGGGGAGACCCAGTACTTC. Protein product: CASSHSGETQYF.

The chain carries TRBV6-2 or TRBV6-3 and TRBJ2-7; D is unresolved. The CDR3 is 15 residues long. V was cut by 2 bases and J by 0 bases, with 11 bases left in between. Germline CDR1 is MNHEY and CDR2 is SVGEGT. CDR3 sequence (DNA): TGTGCCAGCAGTTACCTTCCCCGGAGCTCCTACGAGCAGTACTTC. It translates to CASSYLPRSSYEQYF.

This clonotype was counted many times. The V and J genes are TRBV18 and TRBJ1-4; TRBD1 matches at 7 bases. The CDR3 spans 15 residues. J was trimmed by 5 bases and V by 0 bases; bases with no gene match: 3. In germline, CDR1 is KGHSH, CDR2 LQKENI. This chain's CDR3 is CASSPPEDRNEKLFF. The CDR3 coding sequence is TGTGCCAGCTCACCACCGGAGGACAGGAATGAAAAACTGTTTTTT.

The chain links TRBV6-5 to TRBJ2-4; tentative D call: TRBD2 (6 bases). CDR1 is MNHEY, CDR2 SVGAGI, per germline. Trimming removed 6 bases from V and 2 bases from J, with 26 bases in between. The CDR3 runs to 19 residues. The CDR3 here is CASSSFRNRDSETKNIQYF. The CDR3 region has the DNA TGTGCCAGCAGCTCATTCAGAAACCGGGACTCGGAAACCAAAAACATTCAGTACTTC.

The CDR3 nucleotides are TGTGCCAGCAGTCTTAGGGCGGCGGGGGAAAAACTGTTTTTT. Amino acid sequence: CASSLRAAGEKLFF. The rearrangement joins TRBV12-3 or TRBV12-4 to TRBJ1-4; D is unclear. CDR3 size: 14 residues. The V end was cut by 5 bases, the J end by 8 bases, with 15 bases between.

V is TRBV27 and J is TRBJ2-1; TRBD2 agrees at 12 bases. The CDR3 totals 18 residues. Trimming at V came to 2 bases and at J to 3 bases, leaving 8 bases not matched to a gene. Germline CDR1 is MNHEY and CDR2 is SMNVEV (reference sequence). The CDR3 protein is CASSLDPTSGGLYNEQFF. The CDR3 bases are TGTGCCAGCAGTTTAGATCCGACTAGCGGGGGCCTCTACAATGAGCAGTTCTTC.

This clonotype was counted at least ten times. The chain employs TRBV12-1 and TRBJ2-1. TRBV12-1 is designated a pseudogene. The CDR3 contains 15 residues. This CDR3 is CASSFPDHEYNEQFF. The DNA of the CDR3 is TGTGCCAGCAGCTTTCCGGACCACGAGTACAATGAGCAGTTCTTC.

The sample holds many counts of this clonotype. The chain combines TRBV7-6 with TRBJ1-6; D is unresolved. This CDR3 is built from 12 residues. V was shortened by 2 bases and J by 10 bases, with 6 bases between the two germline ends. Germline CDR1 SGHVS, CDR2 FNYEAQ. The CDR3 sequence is CASSLSGSPLHF. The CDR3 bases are TGTGCCAGCAGCTTAAGCGGCTCACCCCTCCACTTT.

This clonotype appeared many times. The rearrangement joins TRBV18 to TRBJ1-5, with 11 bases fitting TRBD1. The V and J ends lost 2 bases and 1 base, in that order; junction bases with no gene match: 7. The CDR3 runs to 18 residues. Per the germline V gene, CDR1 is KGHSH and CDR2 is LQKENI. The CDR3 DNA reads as TGTGCCAGCTCACCATATGGACAGGGGGCGCCGAGCAATCAGCCCCAGCATTTT. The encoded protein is CASSPYGQGAPSNQPQHF.

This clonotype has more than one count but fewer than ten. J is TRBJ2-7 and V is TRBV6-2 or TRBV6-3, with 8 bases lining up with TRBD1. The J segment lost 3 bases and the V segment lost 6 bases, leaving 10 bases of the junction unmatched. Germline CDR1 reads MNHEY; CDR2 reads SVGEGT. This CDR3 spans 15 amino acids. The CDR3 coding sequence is TGTGCCAGCAGGCCGATCAGGGGGCGCATCTACGAGCAGTACTTC. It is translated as CASRPIRGRIYEQYF.

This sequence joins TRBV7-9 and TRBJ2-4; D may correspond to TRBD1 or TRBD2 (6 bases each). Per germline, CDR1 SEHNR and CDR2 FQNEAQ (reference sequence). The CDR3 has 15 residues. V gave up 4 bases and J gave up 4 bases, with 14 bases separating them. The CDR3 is CASSWGASAKNIQYF. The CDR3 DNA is TGTGCCAGCAGCTGGGGGGCTAGCGCTAAAAACATTCAGTACTTC.

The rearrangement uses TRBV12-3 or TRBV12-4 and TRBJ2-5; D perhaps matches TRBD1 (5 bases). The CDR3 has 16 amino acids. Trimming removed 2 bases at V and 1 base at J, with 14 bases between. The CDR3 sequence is CASSLYGRASQETQYF. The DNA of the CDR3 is TGTGCCAGCAGTTTATATGGCAGGGCGAGCCAAGAGACCCAGTACTTC.

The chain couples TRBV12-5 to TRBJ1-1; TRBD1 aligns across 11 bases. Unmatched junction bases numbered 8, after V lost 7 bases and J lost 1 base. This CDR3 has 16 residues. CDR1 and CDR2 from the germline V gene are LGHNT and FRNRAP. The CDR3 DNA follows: TGTGCTAGTGCCCAGGGACAGGGGGTTTCGAACACTGAAGCTTTCTTT. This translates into CASAQGQGVSNTEAFF.

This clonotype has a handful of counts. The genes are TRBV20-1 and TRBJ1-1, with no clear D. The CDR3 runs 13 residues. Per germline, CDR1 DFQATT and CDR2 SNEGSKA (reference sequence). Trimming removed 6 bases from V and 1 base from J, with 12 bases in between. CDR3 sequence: CSAPRPSNTEAFF. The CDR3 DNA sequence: TGCAGTGCCCCCCGGCCTTCGAACACTGAAGCTTTCTTT.

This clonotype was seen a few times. The CDR3 here is CASSPTTEPPYNSPLHF. The CDR3 nucleotides read TGCGCCAGCAGCCCAACTACAGAACCCCCCTATAATTCACCCCTCCACTTT. The chain uses TRBV4-3 and TRBJ1-6; D uncertain. Germline-derived CDR1 and CDR2 are LGHNA and YSLEER. The germline V and J ends were trimmed by 4 bases and 2 bases, with 15 bases remaining between them. This CDR3 is 17 amino acids long.

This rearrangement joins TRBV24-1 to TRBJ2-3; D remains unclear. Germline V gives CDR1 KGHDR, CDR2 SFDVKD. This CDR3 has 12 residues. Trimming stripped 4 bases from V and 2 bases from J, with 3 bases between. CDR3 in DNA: TGTGCCACCAGTGACTACACAGATACGCAGTATTTT. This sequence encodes CATSDYTDTQYF.

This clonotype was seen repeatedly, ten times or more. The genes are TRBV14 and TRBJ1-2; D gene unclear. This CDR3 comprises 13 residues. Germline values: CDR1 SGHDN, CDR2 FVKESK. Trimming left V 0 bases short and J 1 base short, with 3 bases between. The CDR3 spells CASSQDLNYGYTF. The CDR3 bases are TGTGCCAGCAGCCAAGATCTTAACTATGGCTACACCTTC.

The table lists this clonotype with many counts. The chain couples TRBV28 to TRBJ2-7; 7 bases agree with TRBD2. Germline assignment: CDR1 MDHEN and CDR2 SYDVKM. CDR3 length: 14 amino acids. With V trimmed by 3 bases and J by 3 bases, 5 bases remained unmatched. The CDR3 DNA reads TGTGCCAGCAGTTTTCGGGAGGTTAACTACGAGCAGTACTTC. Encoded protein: CASSFREVNYEQYF.

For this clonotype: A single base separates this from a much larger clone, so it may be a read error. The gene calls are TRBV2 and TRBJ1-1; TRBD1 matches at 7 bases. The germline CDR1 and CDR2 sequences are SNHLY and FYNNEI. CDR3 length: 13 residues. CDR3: CANSRQGGTEAFF. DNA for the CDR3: TGTGCCAACAGTCGACAGGGTGGTACTGAAGCTTTCTTT.

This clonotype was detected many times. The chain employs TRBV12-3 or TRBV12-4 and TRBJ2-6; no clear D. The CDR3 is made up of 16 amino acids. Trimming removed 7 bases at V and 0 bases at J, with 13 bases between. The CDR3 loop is CASTQQRSSGANVLTF. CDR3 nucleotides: TGTGCCAGCACCCAACAGCGAAGCTCTGGGGCCAACGTCCTGACTTTC.

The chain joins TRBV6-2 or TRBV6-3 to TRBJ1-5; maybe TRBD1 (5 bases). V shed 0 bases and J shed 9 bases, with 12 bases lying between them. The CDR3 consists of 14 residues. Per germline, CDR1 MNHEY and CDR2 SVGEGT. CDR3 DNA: TGTGCCAGCAGTTACTCTCCTCGTGGGGGGCCCCAGCATTTT. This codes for CASSYSPRGGPQHF.

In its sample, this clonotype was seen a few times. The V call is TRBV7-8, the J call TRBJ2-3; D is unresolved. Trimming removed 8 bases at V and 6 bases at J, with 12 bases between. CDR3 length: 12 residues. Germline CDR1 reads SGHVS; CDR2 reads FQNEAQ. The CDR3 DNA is TGTGCCAGCGGTTTGCCCCCCGATACGCAGTATTTT. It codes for CASGLPPDTQYF. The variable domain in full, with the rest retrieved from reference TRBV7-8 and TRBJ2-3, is GAGVSQSPRYKVAKRGQDVALRCDPISGHVSLFWYQQALGQGPEFLTYFQNEAQLDKSGLPSDRFFAERPEGSVSTLKIQRTQQEDSAVYLCASGLPPDTQYFGPGTRLTVL.

CDR3 coding DNA: TGTGCCAGCAGGAGTCCAAGAGGGGGGCGAACGCAGTATTTT. The encoded protein is CASRSPRGGRTQYF. The chain recombines TRBV5-8 with TRBJ2-3; D could derive from TRBD1 or TRBD2 (6 bases each). Deletions cut 5 bases from V and 9 bases from J, with 19 bases between. The CDR3 is made up of 14 amino acids. In germline, CDR1 is SGHTS, CDR2 YDEGEE. Supplemented by reference TRBV5-8 and TRBJ2-3, the full variable domain reads EAGVTQSPTHLIKTRGQQATLRCSPISGHTSVYWYQQALGLGLQFLLWYDEGEERNRGNFPPRFSGRQFPNYSSELNVNALELEDSALYLCASRSPRGGRTQYFGPGTRLTVL.

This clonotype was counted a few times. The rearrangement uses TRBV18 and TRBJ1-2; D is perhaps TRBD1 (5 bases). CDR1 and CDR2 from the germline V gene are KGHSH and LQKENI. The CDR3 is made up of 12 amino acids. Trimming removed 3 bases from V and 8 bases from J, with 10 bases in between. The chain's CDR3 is CASSPDTVGYTF. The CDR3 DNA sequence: TGTGCCAGCTCACCGGACACCGTCGGCTACACCTTC.

The CDR3 protein is CASSQDPYGGISYEQYF. In nucleotides, the CDR3 is TGTGCCAGCAGCCAAGATCCGTACGGAGGAATCTCCTACGAGCAGTACTTC. V usage is TRBV4-2 and J usage is TRBJ2-7; D may be TRBD2 (5 bases). The germline CDR1 and CDR2 sequences are LGHNA and YNFKEQ. The CDR3 length is 17 residues. V was trimmed by 0 bases and J by 0 bases, leaving 15 bases between them.

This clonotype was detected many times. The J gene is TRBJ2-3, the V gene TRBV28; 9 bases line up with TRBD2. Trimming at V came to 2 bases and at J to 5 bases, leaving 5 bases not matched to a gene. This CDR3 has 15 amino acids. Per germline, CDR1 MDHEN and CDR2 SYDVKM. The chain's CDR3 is CASSLAGGPRDTQYF. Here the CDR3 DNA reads TGTGCCAGCAGTTTAGCGGGGGGGCCCAGAGATACGCAGTATTTT.

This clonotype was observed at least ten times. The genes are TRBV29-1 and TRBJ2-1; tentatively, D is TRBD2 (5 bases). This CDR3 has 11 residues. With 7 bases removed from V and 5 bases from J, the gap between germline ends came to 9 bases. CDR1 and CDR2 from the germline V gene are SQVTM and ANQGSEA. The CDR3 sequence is CSGGLNNEQFF. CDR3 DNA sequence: TGCAGCGGAGGACTGAACAATGAGCAGTTCTTC.